Below, 18 T cell receptor beta chains from the same sample are listed, as sequenced in a study of beta chain features in type 1 diabetes. Expressed TCRB transcripts were sequenced, since all the RNA that had been isolated was reverse transcribed. Profiling relied on immunoSEQ multiplex PCR, and the TCRdb table lists in-frame clones only, not all of them. Of 150,000 to 180,000 clones in the sample, about 8.1% were seen once. Sequencing input: central memory CD4+ T cells from blood. These receptors all come from a young man in good health.

This clone was found a few times. The CDR3 DNA reads TGTGCCAGTAGTACAATGACAGGGAATCCCGAGCAGTACTTC. Protein product: CASSTMTGNPEQYF. V and J are TRBV19 and TRBJ2-7; 7 bases are shared with TRBD1. The CDR3 extends over 14 amino acids. V was clipped by 4 bases and J by 6 bases; unmatched bases: 9. Germline assignment: CDR1 LNHDA and CDR2 SQIVND (reference sequence).

This chain links TRBV14 with TRBJ1-2, with a possible D match to TRBD1 (5 bases). CDR1 and CDR2 (germline): SGHDN, FVKESK. This CDR3 is 13 amino acids long. V lost 0 bases to trimming and J lost 8 bases, with 10 bases between them. This CDR3 is CASSQERGYGYTF. CDR3 nucleotide sequence: TGTGCCAGCAGCCAAGAGCGGGGCTACGGCTACACCTTC.

The chain links TRBV6-5 to TRBJ1-6; 9 nucleotides line up with TRBD1. The CDR3 has 16 amino acids. V shed 0 bases, J shed 10 bases, and the junction held 7 bases outside the gene matches. From germline, CDR1 is MNHEY and CDR2 SVGAGI. The CDR3: CASSYSPGQGRSPLHF. The CDR3 bases are TGTGCCAGCAGTTACTCGCCGGGACAGGGAAGGTCACCCCTCCACTTT.

There are a few counts of this clone. The genes are TRBV7-3 and TRBJ2-2, with 9 bases that match TRBD2. This CDR3 contains 18 residues. J gave up 4 bases and V 3 bases, and 12 bases lay outside the gene matches. Germline-derived CDR1 and CDR2 are SGHTA and FQGTGA. This CDR3 reads CASSFLSSGTSGTGELFF. Here the CDR3 DNA reads TGTGCCAGCAGCTTCCTATCTAGCGGGACCTCGGGCACCGGGGAGCTGTTTTTT.

V is TRBV9 and J is TRBJ1-1; D might be TRBD1 (5 bases). The CDR3 is 14 amino acids. Deletions cut 5 bases from V and 1 base from J, with 12 bases between. Germline-derived CDR1 and CDR2 are SGDLS and YYNGEE. The CDR3 DNA sequence: TGTGCCAGCAGGGCAGGACACTCGAACACTGAAGCTTTCTTT. It yields the protein CASRAGHSNTEAFF.

Here the CDR3 DNA reads TGTGCCAGCAGCTCCAGACTCACGACCGGGGAGCTGTTTTTT. This translates into CASSSRLTTGELFF. V and J are TRBV7-9 and TRBJ2-2; D is uncertain. Trimming removed 4 bases at V and 5 bases at J, with 11 bases between. The germline CDR1 and CDR2 sequences are SEHNR and FQNEAQ (reference sequence). The CDR3 is 14 amino acids.

The V call is TRBV18, the J call TRBJ2-7; 7 nucleotides match TRBD1. Germline V gene sequence: CDR1 KGHSH, CDR2 LQKENI. V was pared by 6 bases and J by 0 bases, with 11 bases of the junction left unmatched. There are 16 residues in the CDR3. The chain's CDR3 is CASSKEWDSNSYEQYF. The CDR3 DNA is TGTGCCAGCTCCAAAGAATGGGACAGCAACTCCTACGAGCAGTACTTC.

The chain links TRBV9 to TRBJ1-3; D perhaps matches TRBD1 (5 bases). The CDR3 is 17 amino acids. V gave up 3 bases and J gave up 0 bases, with 16 bases separating them. Germline V CDR1 and CDR2: SGDLS, YYNGEE. CDR3 residues: CASSAPGGVISGNTIYF. Here the CDR3 DNA reads TGTGCCAGCAGCGCCCCGGGGGGAGTAATCTCTGGAAACACCATATATTTT.

This clone was counted between two and nine times. This rearrangement joins TRBV7-3 to TRBJ1-2; D is uncertain. Germline V gene sequence: CDR1 SGHTA, CDR2 FQGTGA. V gave up 2 bases and J gave up 8 bases, with 12 bases separating them. The CDR3 contains 13 residues. For the CDR3, the DNA is TGTGCCAGCAGCTTATCGGGGTATGACGGCTACACCTTC. Its translation is CASSLSGYDGYTF. The whole variable domain, remainder taken from reference TRBV7-3 and TRBJ1-2, is GAGVSQTPSNKVTEKGKYVELRCDPISGHTALYWYRQSLGQGPEFLIYFQGTGAADDSGLPNDRFFAVRPEGSVSTLKIQRTERGDSAVYLCASSLSGYDGYTFGSGTRLTVV.

This chain connects TRBV7-9 to TRBJ2-1; 7 nucleotides line up with TRBD1. Germline CDR1 SEHNR, CDR2 FQNEAQ (reference sequence). The V gene end was trimmed by 4 bases and the J gene end by 3 bases; junction bases not matched to a gene: 9. This CDR3 is built from 16 residues. CDR3 coding DNA: TGTGCCAGCAGCTCCCAGAGGACAGGAGACTACAATGAGCAGTTCTTC. This encodes CASSSQRTGDYNEQFF.

There are many counts of this clone. V and J are TRBV9 and TRBJ1-1; 10 nucleotides align to TRBD1. V shed 6 bases, J shed 6 bases, and the junction held 11 bases outside the gene matches. This CDR3 region has 15 residues. CDR1 is SGDLS, CDR2 YYNGEE, per germline. CDR3 DNA sequence: TGTGCCAGCACTCCCTTGGGGACAGGGGAACCTGAAGCTTTCTTT. This sequence encodes CASTPLGTGEPEAFF.

This clone appeared once. V gene TRBV7-8 combines with J gene TRBJ2-1; D gene ambiguous. The germline V and J ends were trimmed by 5 bases and 5 bases, with 13 bases remaining between them. The CDR3 is 14 amino acids. Germline values: CDR1 SGHVS, CDR2 FQNEAQ. The CDR3 DNA reads as TGTGCCAGCAGCCCACGACACTTAGACAATGAGCAGTTCTTC. Encoded protein: CASSPRHLDNEQFF.

This clone was observed many times. The chain recombines TRBV15 with TRBJ2-5; TRBD1 matches at 8 bases. This CDR3 has 16 residues. Looked up from germline, CDR1 is LNHNV and CDR2 is YYDKDF (reference sequence). The J segment lost 5 bases and the V segment lost 1 base, leaving 9 bases of the junction unmatched. The CDR3 here is CATSRVQGQGGETQYF. CDR3 coding DNA: TGTGCCACCAGCAGAGTACAAGGACAGGGAGGCGAGACCCAGTACTTC.

The genes are TRBV5-1 and TRBJ2-2, with 7 bases aligning to TRBD1. The CDR3 runs 15 residues. CDR1 and CDR2 (germline): SGHRS, YFSETQ. The trim removed 4 bases at V and 6 bases at J, leaving 9 bases unmatched. This chain's CDR3 is CASSQQTGLAGELFF. CDR3 coding DNA: TGCGCCAGCAGCCAACAGACAGGGTTGGCCGGGGAGCTGTTTTTT.

The rearrangement joins TRBV25-1 to TRBJ2-7; weak D call: TRBD2 (6 bases). The germline V gene encodes CDR1 MGHDK and CDR2 SYGVNS. The V end lost 1 base, the J end lost 7 bases, and 17 bases lay between the germline ends. The CDR3 covers 15 residues. The CDR3 reads CASSEWGLPPKEQYF. CDR3 nucleotides: TGTGCCAGCAGTGAATGGGGACTGCCCCCTAAGGAGCAGTACTTC.

This chain uses TRBV13 with TRBJ2-1; TRBD2 matches 7 bases. The CDR3 spans 14 residues. V lost 8 bases and J lost 7; bases outside the gene matches: 11. The germline gives CDR1 PRHDT, CDR2 FYEKMQ (reference sequence). Here the CDR3 DNA reads TGTGCCAGCGATCTTGCGGGAGTAATTAATGAGCAGTTCTTC. It yields the protein CASDLAGVINEQFF. Using reference TRBV13 and TRBJ2-1 for the parts outside the CDR3, the full variable domain is AAGVIQSPRHLIKEKRETATLKCYPIPRHDTVYWYQQGPGQDPQFLISFYEKMQSDKGSIPDRFSAQQFSDYHSELNMSSLELGDSALYFCASDLAGVINEQFFGPGTRLTVL.

This clone showed up just a few times. The V call is TRBV5-4, the J call TRBJ1-5; D might be TRBD1 (5 bases). Germline assignment: CDR1 SGHNT and CDR2 YYREEE (reference sequence). The CDR3 totals 13 residues. Trimming took off 4 bases at V and 9 bases at J, with 14 bases between the two ends. Here the CDR3 reads CASSPDSFGPQHF. CDR3 nucleotides: TGTGCCAGCAGCCCCGACAGTTTTGGGCCCCAGCATTTT.

V is TRBV2 and J is TRBJ1-3, with TRBD1 matching 8 bases. Germline CDR1 reads SNHLY; CDR2 reads FYNNEI. The CDR3 is made up of 13 amino acids. The junction had 1 base not matched to a gene; V was cut back by 7 bases and J by 2 bases. CDR3 amino acids: CASTTGAGNTIYF. The DNA of the CDR3 is TGTGCCAGCACGACAGGGGCTGGAAACACCATATATTTT.